These 16 T cell receptor beta chains were sequenced from one sample in a study of blood T cell repertoires in COVID-19. Measured with immunoSEQ multiplex PCR; TCRdb has only the in-frame clones, and not every one. Of 85,000 to 90,000 clones listed, around 88% were seen once; the top ten hold under 30%. The sequenced sample consisted of peripheral blood. The receptors were gathered from a human donor in a cohort sampled during active COVID-19.

This clone turned up a few times. The J gene is TRBJ2-2, the V gene TRBV5-1; D is unclear. V lost 4 bases and J lost 5, with 21 bases in between. The CDR3 contains 17 residues. Germline V gene sequence: CDR1 SGHRS, CDR2 YFSETQ. The CDR3 sequence is CASSAKTPTDRTGELFF. CDR3 bases: TGCGCCAGCAGCGCGAAGACTCCCACGGATCGTACCGGGGAGCTGTTTTTT. The whole variable domain, remainder taken from reference TRBV5-1 and TRBJ2-2, is KAGVTQTPRYLIKTRGQQVTLSCSPISGHRSVSWYQQTPGQGLQFLFEYFSETQRNKGNFPGRFSGRQFSNSRSEMNVSTLELGDSALYLCASSAKTPTDRTGELFFGEGSRLTVL.

This chain joins TRBV5-6 and TRBJ2-2; TRBD1 aligns across 7 bases. CDR1 is SGHDT, CDR2 YYEEEE, per germline. This CDR3 comprises 16 residues. Germline trimming cut 0 bases from V and 4 bases from J; bases unmatched to any gene: 6. The CDR3 DNA is TGTGCCAGCAGCTTGGGAAGGGGGCGTTTCACCGGGGAGCTGTTTTTT. This sequence encodes CASSLGRGRFTGELFF.

V is TRBV20-1 and J is TRBJ1-2; TRBD1 is a possible D gene (5 bases). The V gene lost 3 bases and the J gene lost 6 bases, with 8 bases spanning the gap. CDR3 length: 11 residues. CDR1 and CDR2 (germline): DFQATT, SNEGSKA (reference sequence). The CDR3 coding sequence is TGCAGTGCTAGGGCAGGGCATGGCTACACCTTC. Its protein is CSARAGHGYTF.

This chain joins TRBV12-3 or TRBV12-4 and TRBJ1-1, with no clear D. The CDR3 totals 13 residues. V lost 3 bases and J lost 1, with 6 bases in between. CDR3 in amino acids: CASSLAGNTEAFF. The CDR3 DNA follows: TGTGCCAGCAGTTTGGCGGGGAACACTGAAGCTTTCTTT.

V is TRBV7-3 and J is TRBJ2-1; possibly TRBD2 for D (6 bases). The CDR3 totals 17 residues. Trimming shortened V by 5 bases and J by 6 bases, and 23 bases separated the two germline ends. Germline CDR1 SGHTA, CDR2 FQGTGA. CDR3 region: CASSRSRTEGPGNEQFF. In DNA, the CDR3 is TGTGCCAGCAGCCGAAGTCGTACGGAGGGCCCAGGCAATGAGCAGTTCTTC.

The chain joins TRBV3-1 (or the pseudogene TRBV3-2) to TRBJ1-3, with a weak D call TRBD1 (5 bases). Trimming removed 0 bases at V and 3 bases at J, with 12 bases between. The germline gives CDR1 LGHDT, CDR2 YNNKEL (reference sequence). The CDR3 totals 16 residues. DNA for the CDR3: TGTGCCAGCAGCCAAGAGGTAGACAGCATTGGAAACACCATATATTTT. This encodes CASSQEVDSIGNTIYF.

V gene TRBV5-1 combines with J gene TRBJ1-6; 7 positions agree with TRBD1. This CDR3 contains 14 residues. The germline V gene encodes CDR1 SGHRS and CDR2 YFSETQ. With V trimmed by 4 bases and J by 7 bases, 5 bases remained unmatched. The chain's CDR3 is CASSPGQANSPLHF. CDR3 coding DNA: TGCGCCAGCAGCCCCGGACAGGCCAATTCACCCCTCCACTTT.

The chain is built from TRBV6-5 and TRBJ2-7, with D possibly TRBD1 on 6 matching bases. Trimming shortened V by 6 bases and J by 2 bases, and 14 bases separated the two germline ends. This CDR3 has 14 residues. Germline lookup yields CDR1 MNHEY and CDR2 SVGAGI. CDR3 sequence reads: CASSLRPGAYEQYF. The CDR3 nucleotides are TGTGCCAGCAGCTTACGTCCAGGGGCCTACGAGCAGTACTTC.

V gene TRBV5-3 combines with J gene TRBJ2-7; D perhaps matches TRBD1 (5 bases). TRBV5-3 is noted as an ORF with a role that remains uncertain. Trimming left V 4 bases short and J 2 bases short, with 22 bases between. The CDR3 runs 17 residues. The CDR3 bases are TGTGCCAGAAGCGGTGACAGAATAGCAAACCTACCCTACGAGCAGTACTTC. It codes for CARSGDRIANLPYEQYF.

This clone has a handful of counts. CDR3 sequence reads: CASSQEPSGGPYEQYF. CDR3 sequence (DNA): TGCGCCAGCAGCCAAGAGCCTAGCGGGGGACCCTACGAGCAGTACTTC. V and J are TRBV4-1 and TRBJ2-7, with TRBD2 identical over 10 bases. Losses at the gene ends were 0 bases for V and 2 bases for J; bases not matched to a gene: 4. CDR1 and CDR2 from the germline V gene are MGHRA and YSYEKL. The CDR3 has 16 amino acids.

For the CDR3, the DNA is TGTGCCAGCAGTGAAACGGACAGGGGGCGAACCGGGGAGCTGTTTTTT. This sequence encodes CASSETDRGRTGELFF. This chain uses TRBV25-1 with TRBJ2-2; TRBD1 matches at 11 bases. Trimming removed 2 bases from V and 5 bases from J; junction bases left unmatched: 4. The CDR3 extends over 16 amino acids. Looked up from germline, CDR1 is MGHDK and CDR2 is SYGVNS.

The chain recombines TRBV28 with TRBJ2-5; a possible D gene is TRBD1 (6 bases). The CDR3 runs to 15 residues. Germline values: CDR1 MDHEN, CDR2 SYDVKM. Trimming took off 1 base at V and 2 bases at J, with 11 bases between the two ends. CDR3 region: CASSLYQGRQETQYF. CDR3 DNA sequence: TGTGCCAGCAGTTTATATCAGGGGCGACAAGAGACCCAGTACTTC.

The rearrangement links TRBV5-4 to TRBJ2-5; 12 nucleotides agree with TRBD2. Germline V gives CDR1 SGHNT, CDR2 YYREEE (reference sequence). V gave up 0 bases and J gave up 4 bases; unmatched junction bases: 4. The CDR3 has 16 amino acids. In DNA, the CDR3 is TGTGCCAGCAGCTTGGGACCGGGACTAGCGGGAGAGACCCAGTACTTC. It encodes CASSLGPGLAGETQYF.

Of note for this clone: An end of the junction does not agree with germline; a read error may underlie this. CDR3 nucleotide sequence: TGTGCCAGCAGCCTAGCCACTAGCGGGAACACCGGGGAGCTGTTTTTT. It codes for CASSLATSGNTGELFF. The rearrangement uses TRBV7-2 and TRBJ2-2, with TRBD2 matching over 8 bases. The CDR3 loop spans 16 amino acids. CDR1 and CDR2 from the germline V gene are SGHTA and FQGNSA. The variable domain in full, completed from reference TRBV7-2 and TRBJ2-2, reads GAGVSQSPSNKVTEKGKDVELRCDPISGHTALYWYRQSLGQGLEFLIYFQGNSAPDKSGLPSDRFSAERTGGSVSTLTIQRTQQEDSAVYLCASSLATSGNTGELFFGEGSRLTVL.

This sequence joins TRBV4-3 and TRBJ2-1; 10 positions match TRBD1. V was pared by 1 base and J by 10 bases, with 13 bases of the junction left unmatched. The germline V gene has CDR1 LGHNA and CDR2 YSLEER. This CDR3 has 17 residues. DNA for the CDR3: TGCGCCAGCAGCCAAGGGATAGGGACAGGGGCTTCCCTCGAGCAGTTCTTC. Translation gives CASSQGIGTGASLEQFF.

The rearrangement uses TRBV11-2 and TRBJ1-4; no clear D gene. Deletions cut 1 base from V and 7 bases from J, with 22 bases between. Germline lookup yields CDR1 SGHAT and CDR2 FQNNGV. The CDR3 is 18 amino acids. The CDR3 region has the DNA TGTGCCAGCAGCTTAGTCGCAGGAGGAGCCCTAATTGGTGAAAAACTGTTTTTT. Translated, it gives CASSLVAGGALIGEKLFF.